This TCR beta chain was sequenced in a study of control samples from healthy donors and cancer patients. The data were produced by immunoSEQ multiplex PCR, yet TCRdb's version contains in-frame clones alone and is incomplete. The data hold some 150,000 clones, with around 90% observed a single time. V dropped 5 bases and J dropped 4 bases, with 9 bases sitting between them. Germline V gene sequence: CDR1 SGHVS, CDR2 FQNEAQ. The CDR3 runs to 13 residues. The chain joins TRBV7-8 to TRBJ1-3, with D possibly matching TRBD1 (5 bases). The material sequenced was blood. This TCR came from a man aged 25-40 years in good health. CDR3 in amino acids: CASSLNRGNTIYF. The CDR3 nucleotides are TGTGCCAGCAGCCTTAACAGGGGAAACACCATATATTTT.